The clone carrying this T cell receptor beta chain has only a few counts. What it binds is unknown. Included in the TCR beta cDNA libraries were unique molecular identifiers. MiXCR was run by TCRdb on the PCR reads, yielding one entry per CDR3 protein. The table lists 550,000 to 700,000 distinct CDR3 sequences, 44% of them singletons. Per the germline V gene, CDR1 is ENHRY and CDR2 is SYGVKD. The CDR3 covers 13 residues. V lost 3 bases and J lost 8, with 10 bases in between. This sample was taken from a study of post-analysis software for immune sequencing data. Study results and limitations: Strong same-batch co-clustering of samples appeared with F measure clustering. Patients had higher frequencies than controls of about five TRBV segments, including TRBV5-6, TRBV5-1 and TRBV20-1. Normalized Chao1 diversity was significantly lower in multiple sclerosis patients than in controls.

This receptor was obtained from a girl aged 5-17 years with multiple sclerosis. The J gene is TRBJ1-4, the V gene TRBV10-3, with unresolved D. The sample was blood. The CDR3 coding sequence is TGTGCCATCAGTGACAAGGGTGGGGAAAAACTGTTTTTT. Its protein is CAISDKGGEKLFF.